Listed here is a single T cell receptor beta chain. Since a much larger clone is just one base distant, this may be a read error. Sequencing was performed with immunoSEQ multiplex PCR; in TCRdb, only in-frame clones are kept and a portion is missing. The sample carries some 100,000 clones, 70% to 90% recorded once. Germline CDR1 reads MGHDK; CDR2 reads SYGVNS. V shed 6 bases, J shed 1 base, and the junction held 1 base outside the gene matches. This CDR3 has 13 amino acids. This sample was included in a study of OX40 agonist ivuxolimab in advanced cancers. For the study at large: Partial responses occurred in Three dose-escalation patients, one with hepatocellular carcinoma and two with cutaneous melanoma.

V is TRBV25-1 and J is TRBJ1-1; 8 bases agree with TRBD1. Material: CD4+ or CD8+ T cells sorted from blood, obtained in a trial of the OX40 agonist ivuxolimab. This TCR was recovered from an adult with an advanced solid tumor such as melanoma, head and neck, liver or kidney cancer. CDR3 nucleotide sequence: TGTGCCAGCAGCGGACAGGGGAACACTGAAGCTTTCTTT. It is translated as CASSGQGNTEAFF.